The clone carrying this T cell receptor (beta chain) was seen repeatedly, ten times or more. CDR1 is MNHEY, CDR2 SMNVEV, per germline (reference sequence). The CDR3 has 12 residues. Between the trimmed V and J ends, which lost 11 bases and 1 base, there was a span of 11 bases. Sequencing was done on patients that had shown CD8+CD57+ cell expansion by flow cytometry. Profiling that covered TCR beta VDJ and CDR3 relied on genomic DNA as its template. Via MiXCR, TCRdb re-called the reads, giving one row per CDR3 protein. The sample shows about 160,000 distinct CDR3 sequences, about two thirds of them seen only once. The sample is drawn from a study of CD8+CD57+ T cells in acquired aplastic anemia. About the study: The sorted CD4+ and CD8+ cells yielded an average about 3.5 ug of DNA.

The V call is TRBV27, the J call TRBJ1-1; maybe TRBD1 (6 bases). Sample: sorted CD4+, CD8+, or CD8+CD57+ T cells (not recorded which) from PBMCs. The sequence came from a human donor with aplastic anemia. CDR3 bases: TGTGCCGCCGGACAGACGAACACTGAAGCTTTCTTT. It translates to CAAGQTNTEAFF.